This TCR beta chain was obtained from a study of T cell repertoires in cytomegalovirus infection (dated by TCRdb to 2018 to 2020). General notes on the study: The HLA type of each donor mattered for the analysis, because public TCR beta signatures pointed to carriage of CMV infection along with the matching HLA type. The research as a whole found: Cumulative frequency of public TCR beta family members discriminated carriers of CMV infection plus the relevant HLA type in this cohort and an independent roughly 340-donor cohort. The ex vivo response was dominated by HLA-C-restricted CMV-specific TCR beta clonotypes, which also provided the single most frequent clonotype in two of eight donors.

This sample was sequenced with an Illumina HiSeq 1500. TCRdb reprocessing: public reads trimmed at Q25 with fastp, clones called with MiXCR, in-frame beta chains kept. Identical CDR3 proteins give one entry, which carries the most common genes and DNA. The sample contains nearly 550,000 distinct CDR3 sequences, approximately 15% of them found a single time. Of the sample, roughly a quarter falls within the top ten clones. This clonotype occurred many times. What antigen it recognizes has not been identified. Base qualities are not provided; no much larger clone lies one nucleotide away. From cysteine to phenylalanine, the CDR3 is 15 amino acids long. The read is trimmed to its CDR3 DNA, 45 bases read in frame from base 1. After removal of 5 bases from V and 0 bases from J, the junction retains 4 bases not matched to a gene. CDR1 and CDR2 are drawn from the germline V gene: SGHAT, FQNNGV.

The sequenced sample consisted of CD8+ T cells from PBMCs. The rearrangement combines TRBV11-2 with TRBJ2-7; TRBD1 agrees with 10 junctional bases. The sequence derives from a human donor in good health (CMV status not recorded). Some clones in this sample may be carry-over from other donors' samples. The CDR3 loop reads CASSRDRGSSYEQYF. The nucleotides are TGTGCCAGCAGCCGGGACAGGGGATCCTCCTACGAGCAGTACTTC.